This TCR beta chain was sequenced for a study of blood T cell repertoires in COVID-19. In the study overall: The cDNA or gDNA used as material had been derived from T cells, B-cell-depleted T cells, or PBMCs.

Cohort placement rested on clinical history that participants reported themselves. Sequenced by immunoSEQ multiplex PCR; TCRdb stores in-frame clones only, minus some. In the table there are hundreds of thousands of clones, 80% to 90% of which are singletons. Looked up from germline, CDR1 is MDHEN and CDR2 is SYDVKM. The CDR3 is 12 residues long. V was pared by 3 bases and J by 10 bases, with 7 bases between. This sequence was found in a woman between 45 and 65 years old who had been exposed to COVID-19. Sequencing was done on a sample of PBMCs or T cells enriched from blood (not recorded which). The chain combines TRBV28 with TRBJ1-6; no firm D call. Here the CDR3 DNA reads TGTGCCAGCAGTTTCCCTGGCTCACCCCTCCACTTT. It is translated as CASSFPGSPLHF. The full variable domain, in which reference TRBV28 and TRBJ1-6 provide the parts outside the CDR3, is DVKVTQSSRYLVKRTGEKVFLECVQDMDHENMFWYRQDPGLGLRLIYFSYDVKMKEKGDIPEGYSVSREKKERFSLILESASTNQTSMYLCASSFPGSPLHFGNGTRLTVT.